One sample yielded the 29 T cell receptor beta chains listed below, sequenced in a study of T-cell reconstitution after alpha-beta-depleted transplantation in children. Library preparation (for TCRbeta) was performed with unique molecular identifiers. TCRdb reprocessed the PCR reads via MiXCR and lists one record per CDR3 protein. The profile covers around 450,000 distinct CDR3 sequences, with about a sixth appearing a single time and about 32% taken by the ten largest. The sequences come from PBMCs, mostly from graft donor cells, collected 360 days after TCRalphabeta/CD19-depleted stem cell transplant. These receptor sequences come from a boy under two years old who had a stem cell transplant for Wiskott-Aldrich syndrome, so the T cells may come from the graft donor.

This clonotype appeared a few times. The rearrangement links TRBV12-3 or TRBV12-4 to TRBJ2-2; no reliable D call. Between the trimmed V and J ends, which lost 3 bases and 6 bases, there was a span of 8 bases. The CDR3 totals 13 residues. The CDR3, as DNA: TGTGCCAGCAGTTTTAAGAGTCCCGGGGAGCTGTTTTTT. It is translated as CASSFKSPGELFF.

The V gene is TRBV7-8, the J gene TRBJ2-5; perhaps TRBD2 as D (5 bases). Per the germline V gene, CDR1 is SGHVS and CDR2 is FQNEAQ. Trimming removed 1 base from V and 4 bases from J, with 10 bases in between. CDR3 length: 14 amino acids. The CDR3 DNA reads TGTGCCAGCAGCTTAGTTCCGGGATCAGAGACCCAGTACTTC. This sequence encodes CASSLVPGSETQYF.

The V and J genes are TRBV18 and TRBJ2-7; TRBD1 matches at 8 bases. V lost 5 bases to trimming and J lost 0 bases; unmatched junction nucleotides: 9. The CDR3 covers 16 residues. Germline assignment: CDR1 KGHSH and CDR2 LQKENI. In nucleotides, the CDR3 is TGTGCCAGCTCAGATCTACCGGGACAGGACTCCTACGAGCAGTACTTC. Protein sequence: CASSDLPGQDSYEQYF.

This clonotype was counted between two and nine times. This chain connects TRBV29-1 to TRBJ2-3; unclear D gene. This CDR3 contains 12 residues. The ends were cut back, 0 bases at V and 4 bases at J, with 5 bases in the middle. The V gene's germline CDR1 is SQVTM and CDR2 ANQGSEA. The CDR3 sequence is CSVEEQPDTQYF. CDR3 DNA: TGCAGCGTTGAAGAACAACCAGATACGCAGTATTTT.

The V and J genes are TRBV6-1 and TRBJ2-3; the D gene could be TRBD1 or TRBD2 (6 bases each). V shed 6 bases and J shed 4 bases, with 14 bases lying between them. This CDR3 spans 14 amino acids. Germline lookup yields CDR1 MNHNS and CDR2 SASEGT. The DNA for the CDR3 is TGTGCCAGCAGCCTGGGGGGCGGGGCAGATACGCAGTATTTT. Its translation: CASSLGGGADTQYF.

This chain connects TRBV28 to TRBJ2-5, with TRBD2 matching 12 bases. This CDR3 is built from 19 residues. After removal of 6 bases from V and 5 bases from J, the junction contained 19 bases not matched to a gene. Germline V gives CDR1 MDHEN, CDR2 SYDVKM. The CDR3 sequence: CASSSPRRLAGGRVETQYF. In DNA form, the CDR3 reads TGTGCCAGCAGCTCCCCTAGGCGGCTAGCGGGGGGGCGAGTTGAGACCCAGTACTTC.

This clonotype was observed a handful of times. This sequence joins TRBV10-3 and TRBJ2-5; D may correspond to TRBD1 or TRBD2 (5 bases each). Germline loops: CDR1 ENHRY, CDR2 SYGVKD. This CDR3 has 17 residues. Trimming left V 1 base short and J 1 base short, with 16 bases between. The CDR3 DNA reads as TGTGCCATCAGTGAGTGGCAGCTAAGAGGGACCCAAGAGACCCAGTACTTC. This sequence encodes CAISEWQLRGTQETQYF.

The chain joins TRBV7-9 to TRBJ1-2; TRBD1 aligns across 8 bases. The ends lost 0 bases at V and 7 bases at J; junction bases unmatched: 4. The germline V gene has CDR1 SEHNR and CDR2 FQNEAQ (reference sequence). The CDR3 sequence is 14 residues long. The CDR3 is CASSLARQGAGYTF. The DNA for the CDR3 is TGTGCCAGCAGCTTAGCACGGCAGGGGGCTGGCTACACCTTC. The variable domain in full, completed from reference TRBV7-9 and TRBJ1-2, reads DTGVSQNPRHKITKRGQNVTFRCDPISEHNRLYWYRQTLGQGPEFLTYFQNEAQLEKSRLLSDRFSAERPKGSFSTLEIQRTEQGDSAMYLCASSLARQGAGYTFGSGTRLTVV.

The CDR3 is CASRSTVSSGNTIYF. Here the CDR3 DNA reads TGTGCCAGCCGGAGTACGGTTAGCTCTGGAAACACCATATATTTT. The V gene is TRBV3-1, the J gene TRBJ1-3; D gene unclear. Germline CDR1 reads LGHDT; CDR2 reads YNNKEL (reference sequence). Trimming cost V 8 bases and J 0 bases, with 14 bases left between them. CDR3 length: 15 residues.

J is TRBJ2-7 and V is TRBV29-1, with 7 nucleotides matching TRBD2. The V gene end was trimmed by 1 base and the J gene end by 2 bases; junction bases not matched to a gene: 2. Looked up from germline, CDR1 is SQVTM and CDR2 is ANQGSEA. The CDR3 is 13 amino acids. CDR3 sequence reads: CSVEGGGTYEQYF. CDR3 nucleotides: TGCAGCGTTGAAGGCGGGGGAACCTACGAGCAGTACTTC.

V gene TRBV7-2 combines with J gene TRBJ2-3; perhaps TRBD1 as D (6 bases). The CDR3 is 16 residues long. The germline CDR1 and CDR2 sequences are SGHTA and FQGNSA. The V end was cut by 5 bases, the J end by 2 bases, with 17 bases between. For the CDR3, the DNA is TGTGCCAGCAGCCCCCGGCCCACAGGGCTCACAGATACGCAGTATTTT. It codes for CASSPRPTGLTDTQYF.

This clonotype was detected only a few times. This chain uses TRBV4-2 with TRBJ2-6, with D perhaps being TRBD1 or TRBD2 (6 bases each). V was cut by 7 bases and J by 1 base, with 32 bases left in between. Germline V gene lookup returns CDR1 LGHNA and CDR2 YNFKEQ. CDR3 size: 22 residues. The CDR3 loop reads CASTPLTGYLVTGGSGANVLTF. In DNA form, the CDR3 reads TGTGCCAGCACCCCGTTAACAGGGTACCTGGTAACCGGAGGGTCTGGGGCCAACGTCCTGACTTTC.

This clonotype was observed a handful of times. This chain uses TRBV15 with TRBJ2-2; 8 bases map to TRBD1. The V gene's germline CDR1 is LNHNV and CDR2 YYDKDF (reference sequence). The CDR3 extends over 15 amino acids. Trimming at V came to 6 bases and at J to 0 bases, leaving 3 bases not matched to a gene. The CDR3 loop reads CATRLGQANTGELFF. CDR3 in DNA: TGTGCCACCAGGCTGGGACAGGCGAACACCGGGGAGCTGTTTTTT. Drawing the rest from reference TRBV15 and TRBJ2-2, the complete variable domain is DAMVIQNPRYQVTQFGKPVTLSCSQTLNHNVMYWYQQKSSQAPKLLFHYYDKDFNNEADTPDNFQSRRPNTSFCFLDIRSPGLGDTAMYLCATRLGQANTGELFFGEGSRLTVL.

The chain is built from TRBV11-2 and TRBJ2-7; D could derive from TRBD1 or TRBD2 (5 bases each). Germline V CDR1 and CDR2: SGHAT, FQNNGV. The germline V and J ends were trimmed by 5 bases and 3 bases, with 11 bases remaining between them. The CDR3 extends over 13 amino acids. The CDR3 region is CASSLSRGYEQYF. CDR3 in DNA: TGTGCCAGCAGCCTTTCGAGGGGCTACGAGCAGTACTTC.

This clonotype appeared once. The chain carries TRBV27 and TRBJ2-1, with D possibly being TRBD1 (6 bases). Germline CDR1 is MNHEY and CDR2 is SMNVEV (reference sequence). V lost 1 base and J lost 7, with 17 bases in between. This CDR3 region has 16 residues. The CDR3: CASSLYGQISGNEQFF. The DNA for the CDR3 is TGTGCCAGCAGTTTATATGGACAGATCTCGGGGAATGAGCAGTTCTTC.

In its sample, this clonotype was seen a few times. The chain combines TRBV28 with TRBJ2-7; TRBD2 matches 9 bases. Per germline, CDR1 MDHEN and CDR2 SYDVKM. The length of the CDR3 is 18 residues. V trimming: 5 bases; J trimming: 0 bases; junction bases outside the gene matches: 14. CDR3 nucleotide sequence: TGTGCCAGCAGTCCAAGGAAGGGAAAGCGGGGGGTCTCCTACGAGCAGTACTTC. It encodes CASSPRKGKRGVSYEQYF.

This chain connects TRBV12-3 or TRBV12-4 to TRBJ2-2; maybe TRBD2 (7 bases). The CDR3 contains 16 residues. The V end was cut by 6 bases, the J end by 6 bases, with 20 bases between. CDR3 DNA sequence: TGTGCCAGCAGATCAACCCGGGGGGCGATGGCCGGGGAGCTGTTTTTT. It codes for CASRSTRGAMAGELFF.

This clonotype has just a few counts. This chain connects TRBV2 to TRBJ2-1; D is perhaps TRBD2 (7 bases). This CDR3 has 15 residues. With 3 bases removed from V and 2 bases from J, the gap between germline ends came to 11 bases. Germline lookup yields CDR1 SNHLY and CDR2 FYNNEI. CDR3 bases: TGTGCCAGCAGTGACGACGGGGGGCCCTACAATGAGCAGTTCTTC. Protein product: CASSDDGGPYNEQFF. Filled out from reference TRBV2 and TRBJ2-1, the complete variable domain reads EPEVTQTPSHQVTQMGQEVILRCVPISNHLYFYWYRQILGQKVEFLVSFYNNEISEKSEIFDDQFSVERPDGSNFTLKIRSTKLEDSAMYFCASSDDGGPYNEQFFGPGTRLTVL.

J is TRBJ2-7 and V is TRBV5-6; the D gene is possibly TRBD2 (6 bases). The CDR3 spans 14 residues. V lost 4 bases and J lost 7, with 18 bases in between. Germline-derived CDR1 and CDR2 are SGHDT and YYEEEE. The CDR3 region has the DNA TGTGCCAGCAGCCCCACCGGGGCCGCGGGGGAGCAGTACTTC. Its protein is CASSPTGAAGEQYF.

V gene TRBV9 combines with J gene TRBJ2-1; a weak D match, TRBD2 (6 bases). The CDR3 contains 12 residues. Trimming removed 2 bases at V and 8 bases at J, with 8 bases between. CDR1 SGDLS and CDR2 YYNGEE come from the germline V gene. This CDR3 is CASSVTSHEQFF. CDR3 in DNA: TGTGCCAGCAGCGTCACTAGCCATGAGCAGTTCTTC.

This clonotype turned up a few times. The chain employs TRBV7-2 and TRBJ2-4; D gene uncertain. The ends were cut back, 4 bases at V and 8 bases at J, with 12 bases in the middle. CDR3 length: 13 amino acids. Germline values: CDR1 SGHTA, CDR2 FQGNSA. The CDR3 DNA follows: TGTGCCAGCAGCTGGAAAGTTCCAGACATTCAGTACTTC. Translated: CASSWKVPDIQYF. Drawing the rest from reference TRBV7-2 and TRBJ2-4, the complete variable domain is GAGVSQSPSNKVTEKGKDVELRCDPISGHTALYWYRQSLGQGLEFLIYFQGNSAPDKSGLPSDRFSAERTGGSVSTLTIQRTQQEDSAVYLCASSWKVPDIQYFGAGTRLSVL.

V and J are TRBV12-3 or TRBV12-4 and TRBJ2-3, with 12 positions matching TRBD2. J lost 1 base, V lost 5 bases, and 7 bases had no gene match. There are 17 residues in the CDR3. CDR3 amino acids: CASSRTSGVSGTDTQYF. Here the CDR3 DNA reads TGTGCCAGCAGTCGGACTAGCGGGGTTTCTGGCACAGATACGCAGTATTTT.

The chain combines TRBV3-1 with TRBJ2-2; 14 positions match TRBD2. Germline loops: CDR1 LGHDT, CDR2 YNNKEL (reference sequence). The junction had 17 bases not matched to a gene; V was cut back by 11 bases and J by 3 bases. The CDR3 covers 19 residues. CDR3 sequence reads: CAFSLPGTSGREDTGELFF. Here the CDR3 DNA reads TGTGCCTTCAGTTTACCCGGGACTAGCGGGAGAGAGGACACCGGGGAGCTGTTTTTT.

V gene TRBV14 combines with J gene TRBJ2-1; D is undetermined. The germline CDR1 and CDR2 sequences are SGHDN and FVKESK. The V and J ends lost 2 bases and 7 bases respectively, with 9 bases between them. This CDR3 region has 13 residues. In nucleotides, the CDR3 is TGTGCCAGCAGCCAATACATCAGTAATGAGCAGTTCTTC. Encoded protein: CASSQYISNEQFF.

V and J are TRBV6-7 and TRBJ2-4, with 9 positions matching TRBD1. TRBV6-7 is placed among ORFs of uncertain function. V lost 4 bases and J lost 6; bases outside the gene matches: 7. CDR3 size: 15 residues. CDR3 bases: TGTGCCAGCAGTTCCCTTGGACAGGGGTTAAACATTCAGTACTTC. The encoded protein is CASSSLGQGLNIQYF.

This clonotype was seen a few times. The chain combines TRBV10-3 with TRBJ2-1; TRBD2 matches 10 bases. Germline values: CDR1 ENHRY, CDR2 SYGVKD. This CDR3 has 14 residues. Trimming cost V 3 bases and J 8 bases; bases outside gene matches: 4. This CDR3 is CAISDKREGHEQFF. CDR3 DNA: TGTGCCATCAGTGATAAGCGGGAGGGCCATGAGCAGTTCTTC.

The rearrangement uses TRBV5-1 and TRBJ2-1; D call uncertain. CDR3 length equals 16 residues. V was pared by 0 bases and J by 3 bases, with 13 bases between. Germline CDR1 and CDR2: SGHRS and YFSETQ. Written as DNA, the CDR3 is TGCGCCAGCAGCTTGGGTGGGCCGTGGGGCTACAATGAGCAGTTCTTC. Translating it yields CASSLGGPWGYNEQFF.

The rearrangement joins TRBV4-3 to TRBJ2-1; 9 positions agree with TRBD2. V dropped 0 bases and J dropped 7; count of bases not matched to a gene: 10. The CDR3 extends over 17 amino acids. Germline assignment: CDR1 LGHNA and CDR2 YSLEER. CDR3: CASSQDGAGGPWNEQFF. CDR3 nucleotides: TGCGCCAGCAGCCAAGACGGGGCGGGAGGGCCTTGGAATGAGCAGTTCTTC.

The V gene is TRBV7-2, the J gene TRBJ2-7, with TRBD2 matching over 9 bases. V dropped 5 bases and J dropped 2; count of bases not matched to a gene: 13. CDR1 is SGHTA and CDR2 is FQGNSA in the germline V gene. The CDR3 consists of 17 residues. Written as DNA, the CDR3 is TGTGCCAGCAGCAACCGGAAGGTAGCTAGCGGGACCTACGAGCAGTACTTC. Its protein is CASSNRKVASGTYEQYF.